Presented here are 3 T cell receptor beta chains from one specimen sequenced in a study of shared clonotypes between healthy human individuals. TCRdb keeps only in-frame clones here, not all; method: immunoSEQ multiplex PCR. The sample lists 1 million to 1.3 million clones; approximately 80% were seen once. Sequenced input: memory CD4+ T cells from PBMCs. Subset in this sample: CD45RA-negative fraction. These receptors all stem from a man younger than 35 in good health. Some clones in this sample may be carry-over from other donors' samples.

This chain uses TRBV15 with TRBJ1-1; D unclear. The CDR3 contains 15 residues. V lost 0 bases, J lost 0 bases, and 8 bases lay in between. The germline V gene has CDR1 LNHNV and CDR2 YYDKDF (reference sequence). The CDR3 reads CATSRERAMNTEAFF. The CDR3 bases are TGTGCCACCAGCAGAGAGCGGGCCATGAACACTGAAGCTTTCTTT.

This clone was detected ten times or more. CDR3 DNA: TGCGCCAGCAGGAGCCCAGGGTACCGCAAGGAGGAAGCTTTCTTT. Translating gives CASRSPGYRKEEAFF. The V call is TRBV4-1, the J call TRBJ1-1; possibly TRBD1 for D (5 bases). Trimming removed 6 bases at V and 8 bases at J, with 22 bases between. The CDR3 has 15 residues. The germline V gene encodes CDR1 MGHRA and CDR2 YSYEKL.

The table lists this clone with many counts. Other DNA sequences from this sample encode an identical CDR3 as well. The chain has TRBV6-5 and TRBJ2-3; D call uncertain. V shed 3 bases and J shed 5 bases, with 3 bases lying between them. CDR1 is MNHEY and CDR2 is SVGAGI in the germline V gene. The CDR3 runs 11 residues. The CDR3 sequence is CASSYKDTQYF. Here the CDR3 DNA reads TGTGCCAGCAGTTATAAAGATACGCAGTATTTT.